The rows below give T cell receptor beta chains drawn from one sample of a study of cytotoxic CD8 clonotypes in ibrutinib-treated CLL. The assay was immunoSEQ multiplex PCR, and TCRdb's table has in-frame clones only and misses some. This table has tens of thousands of clones, approximately 71% appearing once. Here the sequenced sample was PBMCs, taken after 12 months of ibrutinib treatment. The receptors derive from a human donor with chronic lymphocytic leukemia. Both conserved end residues are trimmed from each CDR3. Rows give clone size only sometimes, using once, few, many, or a class for an expanded clone.

size	V	J	CDR3
-	TRBV29-1	TRBJ1-4	SVEWDATNEKLF
-	TRBV28	TRBJ1-1	ASSFADLNTEAF
few	TRBV10-2	TRBJ2-7	ASSESYYEQY
-	TRBV5-1	TRBJ2-5	ASSPSGPSETQY
-	TRBV5-8	TRBJ2-2	ASSHGLPGGELF
-	TRBV6-1	TRBJ2-5	ASSGWGKETQY
-	TRBV6-6	TRBJ2-1	ASSSKRGAYNEQF
-	TRBV5-6	TRBJ1-1	ASSFWGQGRNTEAF
-	TRBV2	TRBJ2-3	ASRIAGVTDTQY
few	TRBV7-2	TRBJ1-2	ASSLSQEGGYT
-	TRBV7-2	TRBJ1-1	ASSLSGGSEAF
few	TRBV14	TRBJ1-2	ASRPTGPYNYGYT
-	TRBV20-1	TRBJ2-5	SAGQRETQY
-	TRBV5-1	TRBJ2-5	ASSLSGTGSETQY
few	TRBV28	TRBJ2-2	ASSHESTGELF
few	TRBV20-1	TRBJ2-2	SARSDGELF
-	TRBV7-8	TRBJ2-3	ASSQTGTGGTDTQY
-	TRBV5-1	TRBJ2-5	ASSFLLAGDQETQY
-	TRBV6-5	TRBJ1-1	ASSFRGRGNTEAF
once	TRBV19	TRBJ1-4	ATKWTGNEKLF
-	TRBV9	TRBJ2-1	ASSVAPRRDNEQF
-	TRBV6-5	TRBJ1-2	ASSRGPSGGYT
-	TRBV14	TRBJ1-2	ASSQVPGQGSNYGYT
-	TRBV7-9	TRBJ2-1	ASSLSQRGSEQF
-	TRBV7-3	TRBJ2-5	ASSLNRKETQY
-	TRBV30	TRBJ1-2	AWSRGTPGAYGYT
-	TRBV4-2	TRBJ2-5	ASSTGQGEWETQY
-	TRBV7-8	TRBJ2-1	ASSLVRGVEQF
-	TRBV9	TRBJ1-1	ASSTDTVVNTEAF
-	TRBV7-2	TRBJ2-7	ASSLRRVVSYEQY
-	TRBV7-3	TRBJ2-3	ASSLDIGGGSTDTQY
-	TRBV6-6	TRBJ1-3	ASSPGGSGNTIY
-	TRBV5-1	TRBJ2-1	ASSLMRDRGYNEQF
-	TRBV10-3	TRBJ2-7	AISESTSGNEQY
-	TRBV28	TRBJ1-5	ASSWGGSNQPQH
-	TRBV30	TRBJ1-2	AWSGAGRYGYT
few	TRBV7-9	TRBJ1-5	ASSPLSLQGQGQPQH